This T cell receptor (beta chain) was obtained from a study of cytomegalovirus exposure and HLA in healthy donors. CDR1 and CDR2 from the germline V gene are SEHNR and FQNEAQ (reference sequence). The CDR3 spans 15 residues. V was clipped by 5 bases and J by 3 bases; unmatched bases: 10. Primers for the PCR totalled 60 Vbeta and 13 Jbeta. Profiling relied on immunoSEQ multiplex PCR, and the TCRdb table lists in-frame clones only, not all of them. The sample consists of 100,000 to 130,000 clones, over 75% of them appearing once. Notes on the study in general: For cytomegalovirus status, the classifier reportedly gave diagnoses with high specificity and sensitivity. In a later analysis, a missense DCLRE1C variant was linked to TCR beta V- and J-gene trimming. In most subjects, TCR beta sequences reportedly gave accurate predictions of HLA-A and HLA-B alleles. Associated with HLA alleles at 0.05 false discovery rate in a later analysis were some 16,000 TCR beta sequences.

Comment on this clone: Its matching antigen is unknown.

The sequencing input was PBMCs. The receptor's source is a male donor in good health and CMV-seronegative. This chain uses TRBV7-9 with TRBJ2-7; 7 nucleotides line up with TRBD1. CDR3 DNA: TGTGCCAGCAGCCATCAGGACAGGCCACGCTACGAGCAGTACTTC. Translation: CASSHQDRPRYEQYF. The variable domain in full, with the rest retrieved from reference TRBV7-9 and TRBJ2-7, is DTGVSQNPRHKITKRGQNVTFRCDPISEHNRLYWYRQTLGQGPEFLTYFQNEAQLEKSRLLSDRFSAERPKGSFSTLEIQRTEQGDSAMYLCASSHQDRPRYEQYFGPGTRLTVT.